This T cell receptor beta chain was identified during a study of human T cells and chemical hapten exposure (dated by TCRdb to the early 2020s). Some background on the complete study: For sensitization, 2% DPC in acetone was applied to a roughly 2 cm by roughly 2 cm area of upper inner arm skin. Patients additionally received weekly therapeutic DPC doses to the scalp throughout the approximately 22-week study period. Patch testing on the upper back used Finn chambers containing 0.01% DPC, with scoring done after 6 days according to International Contact Dermatitis Research Group standards. The mostly female patient cohort included alopecia areata with under or over 50% scalp involvement, alopecia totalis and alopecia universalis. Libraries were pooled for sequencing, and per-sample TCR yields varied mainly because of small differences in library volumes within the pool. This study followed changes in the peripheral blood TCR repertoire in vivo during primary and secondary sensitization of alopecia patients to the hapten diphenylcyclopropenone (DPC). Blood samples were taken from patients before sensitization (week 0) and then at 2, 6 and about 24 weeks after DPC sensitization. About 27 alopecia patients gave blood for TCR sequencing at one to four time points (pre-sensitization, 2, 6 and 24 weeks).

The protocol used for the library was RACE. Sequencing used a NextSeq 500. During library preparation, unique molecular identifiers were attached to individual cDNA molecules so that TCRs could be counted quantitatively and reproducibly. For every blood RNA sample, sequencing covered both the TCR alpha and TCR beta chains. Per the source publication's procedure: The median number of TCRs per sample was over 95,000, ranging from roughly 23,224 to 690,600. The Decombinator software suite was used to annotate the V, J and CDR3 of the TCR reads. For PS versus PT1 abundance plots, all samples were subsampled to the same number of TCRs (28,000). Expanded TCRs were defined as absent before sensitization and observed at least eight times at the 2-week time point. TCRdb cleaned the public reads at Q25 with fastp, built clones with MiXCR and kept in-frame beta chains. Each record represents a unique CDR3 protein, reported with the most common genes and DNA among its rows. What appears here as the V and J calls and clone size reflects TCRdb's work, not the paper's. Here the sample has about 140,000 distinct CDR3 sequences; 10% to 15% occur a single time. The ten largest clones represent around 1.4% of the sample.

A note on this clonotype: It has no known antigen specificity. No base-level quality is on record; no much larger clone is a single base apart.

The intended sense of this specimen's time point label: patch test 2, 6 weeks after DPC sensitization. Per the publication, the treatment or condition label means: therapeutic diphenylcyclopropenone sensitization with weekly scalp DPC. Blood at each patch-test visit was drawn before the patch test was applied. Eligible patients were aged 18 to 70, diagnosed with alopecia, deemed suitable for DPC therapy, and excluded if pregnant. Total RNA was extracted from unfractionated whole blood that had been collected in Tempus Blood RNA tubes. The investigation overall reported the following: Patch test score was positively correlated with the number of PT1 expanded TCRs, with significance at thresholds 8, 16 and 32 but not at 4. Significantly more large CDR3 similarity clusters were formed by expanded TCRs than by pre-sensitization or healthy control sets, consistent with antigen-driven responses. DPC sensitization did not change the number of TCRs with a frequency above 1 in 1000, and there was no evidence of changes in global repertoire structure. Repeated subsampling changed both the strength of the expansion versus patch-test correlation and the threshold at which the correlation became significant. Because every patient had alopecia, a presumed autoimmune disease, the patients' immune response might differ from that of healthy individuals.

Sequenced material: whole blood, taken in connection with sensitization to the hapten diphenylcyclopropenone (DPC). The clonotype comes from a woman between 45 and 65 years old with alopecia areata. Some clones in this sample may be carry-over from other donors' samples.

The CDR3 loop reads CAVFGTDTQYF. The sequenced DNA: TGTGCCGTCTTCGGTACAGATACGCAGTATTTT. The sequence links TRBV11-3 to TRBJ2-3, with the identity of the D gene unclear. The junction shows trimming of 11 bases on V and 3 bases on J, plus 9 bases between the germline ends. The germline V gene gives CDR1 as SGHNT and CDR2 as YENEEA. The CDR3 numbers 11 residues from cysteine through phenylalanine. The DNA shown is the 33-base CDR3, in frame from base 1. With all but the CDR3 taken from the reference TRBV11-3 and TRBJ2-3 genes, the full variable domain is: EAGVVQSPRYKIIEKKQPVAFWCNPISGHNTLYWYLQNLGQGPELLIRYENEEAVDDSQLPKDRFSAERLKGVDSTLKIQPAELGDSAVYLCAVFGTDTQYFGPGTRLTVL.